This T cell receptor beta chain was sequenced for a study of blood T cell repertoires in COVID-19. With 4 bases clipped from V and 3 bases from J, the junction kept 6 bases outside the gene matches. The CDR3 runs to 16 residues. Germline assignment: CDR1 SGHDN and CDR2 FVKESK. The data were produced by immunoSEQ multiplex PCR, yet TCRdb's version contains in-frame clones alone and is incomplete. The table lists some 110,000 clones, about four fifths of them singletons. The source material was peripheral blood. The receptor was isolated from a woman in her 70s with acute or convalescent COVID-19. This chain links TRBV14 with TRBJ2-5; 12 nucleotides match TRBD2. The CDR3 DNA sequence: TGTGCCAGCAGCCCCTTGCTAGCGGGAGGGGAAGAGACCCAGTACTTC. Translation: CASSPLLAGGEETQYF.